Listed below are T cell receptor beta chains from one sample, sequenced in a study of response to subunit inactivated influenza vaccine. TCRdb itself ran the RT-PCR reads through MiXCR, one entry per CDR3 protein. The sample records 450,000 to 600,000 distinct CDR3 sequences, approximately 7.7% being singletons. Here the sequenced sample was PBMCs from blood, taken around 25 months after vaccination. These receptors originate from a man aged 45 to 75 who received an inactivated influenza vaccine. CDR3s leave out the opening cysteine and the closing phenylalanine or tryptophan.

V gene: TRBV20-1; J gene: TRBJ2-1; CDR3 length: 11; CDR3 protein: SASRTTRDEQF
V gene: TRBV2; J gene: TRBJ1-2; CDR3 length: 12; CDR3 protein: ASSEARDDYGYT
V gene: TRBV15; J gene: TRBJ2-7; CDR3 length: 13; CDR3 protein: ATSIGLAGAYEQY
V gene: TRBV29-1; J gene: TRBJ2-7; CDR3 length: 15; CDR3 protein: SGPKAGLGLTPYEQY
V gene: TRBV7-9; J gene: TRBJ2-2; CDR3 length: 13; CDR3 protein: ASSWRASGSGELF
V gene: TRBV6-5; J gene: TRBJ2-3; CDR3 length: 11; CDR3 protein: ASSYSGQLAQY
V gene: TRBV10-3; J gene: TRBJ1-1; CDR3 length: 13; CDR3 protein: AISESRDGNTEAF
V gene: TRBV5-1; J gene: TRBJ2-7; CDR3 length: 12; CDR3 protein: ASSPGTPTYEQY
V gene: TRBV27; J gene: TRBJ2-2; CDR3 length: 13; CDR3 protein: ASRQTGPNTGELF
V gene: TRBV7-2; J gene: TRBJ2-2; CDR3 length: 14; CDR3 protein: ASSLFGNYNPGELF
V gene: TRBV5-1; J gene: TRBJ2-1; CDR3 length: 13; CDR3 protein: ASCPGSAGYNEQF
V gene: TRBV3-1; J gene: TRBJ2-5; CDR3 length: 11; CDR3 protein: ASRKGAKETQY
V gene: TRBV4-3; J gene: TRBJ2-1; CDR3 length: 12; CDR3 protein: ASSPGGAHNEQF
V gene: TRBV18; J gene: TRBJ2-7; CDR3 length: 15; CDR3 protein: ASSPGTGGLGSYEQY
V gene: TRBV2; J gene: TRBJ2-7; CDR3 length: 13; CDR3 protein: ASSEALSTAYEQY
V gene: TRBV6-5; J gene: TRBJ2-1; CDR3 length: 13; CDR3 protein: ASSYSLASYNEQF
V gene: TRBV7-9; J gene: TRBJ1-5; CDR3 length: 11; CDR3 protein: ASSLAGSRPQH
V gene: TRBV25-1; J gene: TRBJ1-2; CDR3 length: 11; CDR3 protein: ASHAGSMYGYT
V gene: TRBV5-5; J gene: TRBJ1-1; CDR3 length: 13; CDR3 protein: ASSLDSNRGTEAF
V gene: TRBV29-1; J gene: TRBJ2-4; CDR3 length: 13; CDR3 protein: SVAEPQGSKNIQY
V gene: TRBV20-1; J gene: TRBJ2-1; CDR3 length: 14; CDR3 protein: SARARTSGSVNEQF
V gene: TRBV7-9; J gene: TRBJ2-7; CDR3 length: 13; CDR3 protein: ASSLVGARSYEQY
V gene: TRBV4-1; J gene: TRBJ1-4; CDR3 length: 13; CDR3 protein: ASSRTGDSNEKLF
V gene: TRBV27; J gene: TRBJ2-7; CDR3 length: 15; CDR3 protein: ASSLVSYGGPSYEQY
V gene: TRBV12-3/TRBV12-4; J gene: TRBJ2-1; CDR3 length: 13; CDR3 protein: ASRIAGASYNEQF